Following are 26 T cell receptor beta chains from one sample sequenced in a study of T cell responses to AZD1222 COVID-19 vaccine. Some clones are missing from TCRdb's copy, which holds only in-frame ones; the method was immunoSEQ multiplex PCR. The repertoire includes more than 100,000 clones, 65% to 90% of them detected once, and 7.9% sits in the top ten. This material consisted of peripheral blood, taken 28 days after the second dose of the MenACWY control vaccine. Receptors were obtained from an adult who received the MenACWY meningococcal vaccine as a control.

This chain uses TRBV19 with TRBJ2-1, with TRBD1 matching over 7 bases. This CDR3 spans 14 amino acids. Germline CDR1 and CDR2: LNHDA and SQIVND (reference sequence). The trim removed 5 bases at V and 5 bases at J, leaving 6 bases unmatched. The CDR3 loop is CASSSGTVNNEQFF. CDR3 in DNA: TGTGCCAGTAGTTCTGGGACAGTAAACAATGAGCAGTTCTTC.

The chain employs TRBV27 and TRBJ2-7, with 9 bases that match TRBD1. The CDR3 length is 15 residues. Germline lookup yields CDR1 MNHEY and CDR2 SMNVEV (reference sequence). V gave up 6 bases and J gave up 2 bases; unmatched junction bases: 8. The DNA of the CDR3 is TGTGCCAGCAGCCCGGGACAGGGAGTCGCCTACGAGCAGTACGTC. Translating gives CASSPGQGVAYEQYV.

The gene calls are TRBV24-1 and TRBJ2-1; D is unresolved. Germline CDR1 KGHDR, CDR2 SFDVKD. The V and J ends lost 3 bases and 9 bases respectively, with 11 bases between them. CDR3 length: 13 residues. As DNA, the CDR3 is TGTGCCACCAGTGATCCCACCTCTGGTGAGCAGTTCTTC. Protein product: CATSDPTSGEQFF.

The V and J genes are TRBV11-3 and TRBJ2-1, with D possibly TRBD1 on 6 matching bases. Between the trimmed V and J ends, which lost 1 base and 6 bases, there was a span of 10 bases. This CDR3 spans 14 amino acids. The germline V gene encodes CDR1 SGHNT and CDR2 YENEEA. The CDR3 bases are TGTGCCAGCAGCTTAGGGGACACAATCAATGAGCAGTTCTTC. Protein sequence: CASSLGDTINEQFF. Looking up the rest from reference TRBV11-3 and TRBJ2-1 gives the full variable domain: EAGVVQSPRYKIIEKKQPVAFWCNPISGHNTLYWYLQNLGQGPELLIRYENEEAVDDSQLPKDRFSAERLKGVDSTLKIQPAELGDSAVYLCASSLGDTINEQFFGPGTRLTVL.

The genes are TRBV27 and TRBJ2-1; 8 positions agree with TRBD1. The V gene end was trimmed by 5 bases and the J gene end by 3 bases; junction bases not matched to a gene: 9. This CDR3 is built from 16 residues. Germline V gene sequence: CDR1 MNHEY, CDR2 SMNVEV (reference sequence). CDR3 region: CASSPFRTGIYNEQFF. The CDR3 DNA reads TGTGCCAGCAGTCCTTTTCGGACAGGGATCTACAATGAGCAGTTCTTC.

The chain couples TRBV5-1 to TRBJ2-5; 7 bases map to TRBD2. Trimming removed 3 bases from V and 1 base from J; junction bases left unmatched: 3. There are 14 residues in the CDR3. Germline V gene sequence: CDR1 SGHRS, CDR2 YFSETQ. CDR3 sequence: CASSSTSVQETQYF. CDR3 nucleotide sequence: TGCGCCAGCAGCTCTACTAGCGTCCAAGAGACCCAGTACTTC.

CDR3 in amino acids: CASSLDLLAYNEQFF. The CDR3 nucleotides read TGTGCCAGCAGCCTAGACCTCCTAGCCTACAATGAGCAGTTCTTC. The gene calls are TRBV7-9 and TRBJ2-1; D gene ambiguous. Germline values: CDR1 SEHNR, CDR2 FQNEAQ (reference sequence). This CDR3 region has 15 residues. The V gene lost 5 bases and the J gene lost 2 bases, with 13 bases spanning the gap.

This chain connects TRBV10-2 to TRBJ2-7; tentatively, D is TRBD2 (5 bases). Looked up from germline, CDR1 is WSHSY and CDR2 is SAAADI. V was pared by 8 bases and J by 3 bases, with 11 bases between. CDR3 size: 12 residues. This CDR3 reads CASEDLVYEQYF. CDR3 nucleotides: TGCGCCAGCGAGGACTTGGTCTACGAGCAGTACTTC.

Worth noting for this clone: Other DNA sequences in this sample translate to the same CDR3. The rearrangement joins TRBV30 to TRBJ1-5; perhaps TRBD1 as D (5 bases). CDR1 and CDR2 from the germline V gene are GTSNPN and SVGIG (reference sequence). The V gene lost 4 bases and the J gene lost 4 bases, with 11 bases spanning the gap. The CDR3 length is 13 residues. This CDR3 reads CAWTLGGNQPQHF. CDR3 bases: TGTGCCTGGACCCTTGGGGGTAATCAGCCCCAGCATTTT.

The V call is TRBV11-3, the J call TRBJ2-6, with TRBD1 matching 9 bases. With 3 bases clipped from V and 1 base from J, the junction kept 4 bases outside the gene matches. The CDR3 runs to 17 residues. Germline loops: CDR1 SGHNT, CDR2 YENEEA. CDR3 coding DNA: TGTGCCAGCAGCTTTGACAGGGGGACTTCTGGGGCCAACGTCCTGACTTTC. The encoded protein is CASSFDRGTSGANVLTF.

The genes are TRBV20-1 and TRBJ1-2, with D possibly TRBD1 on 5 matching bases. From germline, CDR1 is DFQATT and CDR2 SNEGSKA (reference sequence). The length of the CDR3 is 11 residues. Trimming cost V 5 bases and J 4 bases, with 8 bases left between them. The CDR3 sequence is CSAWGPYGYTF. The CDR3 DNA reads TGCAGTGCTTGGGGCCCCTATGGCTACACCTTC.

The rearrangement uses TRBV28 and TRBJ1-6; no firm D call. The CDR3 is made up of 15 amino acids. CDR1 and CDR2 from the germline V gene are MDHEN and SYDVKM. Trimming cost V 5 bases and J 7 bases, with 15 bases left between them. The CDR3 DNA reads TGTGCCAGCAGTCGCCCCCCGACGGTAAATTCACCCCTCCACTTT. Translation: CASSRPPTVNSPLHF.

The CDR3 DNA is TGTGCCAGCGCGGGGGCTCTGTACGAGCAGTACGTC. It codes for CASAGALYEQYV. The genes are TRBV12-3 or TRBV12-4 and TRBJ2-7; possible D gene TRBD2, 7 bases. The V and J ends lost 8 bases and 4 bases respectively, with 12 bases between them. There are 12 residues in the CDR3.

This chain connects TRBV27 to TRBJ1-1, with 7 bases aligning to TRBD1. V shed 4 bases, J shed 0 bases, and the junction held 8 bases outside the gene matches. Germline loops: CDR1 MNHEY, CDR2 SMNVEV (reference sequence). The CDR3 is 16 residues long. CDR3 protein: CASSSRDRFMNTEAFF. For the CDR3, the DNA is TGTGCCAGCAGTTCCCGGGACAGATTCATGAACACTGAAGCTTTCTTT.

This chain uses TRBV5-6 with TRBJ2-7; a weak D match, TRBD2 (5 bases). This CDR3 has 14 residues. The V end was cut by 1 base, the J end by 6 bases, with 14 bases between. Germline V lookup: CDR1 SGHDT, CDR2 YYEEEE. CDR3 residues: CASSLQAGRREQYF. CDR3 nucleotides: TGTGCCAGCAGCTTGCAGGCGGGTCGGCGCGAGCAGTACTTC. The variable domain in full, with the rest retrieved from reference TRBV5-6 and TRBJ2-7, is DAGVTQSPTHLIKTRGQQVTLRCSPKSGHDTVSWYQQALGQGPQFIFQYYEEEERQRGNFPDRFSGHQFPNYSSELNVNALLLGDSALYLCASSLQAGRREQYFGPGTRLTVT.

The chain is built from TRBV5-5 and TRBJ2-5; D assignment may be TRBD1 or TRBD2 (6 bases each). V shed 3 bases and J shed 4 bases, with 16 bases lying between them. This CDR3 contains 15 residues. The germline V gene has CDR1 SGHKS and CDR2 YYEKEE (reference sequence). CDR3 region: CASSWGLQGGETQYF. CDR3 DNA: TGTGCCAGCAGCTGGGGGCTACAGGGAGGAGAGACCCAGTACTTC.

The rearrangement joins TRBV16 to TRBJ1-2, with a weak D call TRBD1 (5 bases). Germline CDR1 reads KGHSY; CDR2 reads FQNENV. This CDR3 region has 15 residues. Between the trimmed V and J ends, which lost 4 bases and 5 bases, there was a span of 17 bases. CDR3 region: CASSLLEGREYGYTF. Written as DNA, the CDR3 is TGTGCCAGCAGCCTTCTTGAGGGCAGGGAATATGGCTACACCTTC.

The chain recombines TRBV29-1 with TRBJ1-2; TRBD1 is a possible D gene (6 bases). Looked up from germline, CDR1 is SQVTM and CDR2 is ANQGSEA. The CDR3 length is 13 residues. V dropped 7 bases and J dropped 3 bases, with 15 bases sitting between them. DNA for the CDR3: TGCAGCGGATCCTTTAAGGGGGACTATGGCTACACCTTC. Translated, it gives CSGSFKGDYGYTF.

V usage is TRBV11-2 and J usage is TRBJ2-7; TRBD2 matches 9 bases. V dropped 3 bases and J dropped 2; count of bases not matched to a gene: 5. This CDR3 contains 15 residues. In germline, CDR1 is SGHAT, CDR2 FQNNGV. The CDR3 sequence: CASSLAGGVTYEQYV. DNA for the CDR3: TGTGCCAGCAGCTTGGCGGGGGGGGTTACCTACGAGCAGTACGTC.

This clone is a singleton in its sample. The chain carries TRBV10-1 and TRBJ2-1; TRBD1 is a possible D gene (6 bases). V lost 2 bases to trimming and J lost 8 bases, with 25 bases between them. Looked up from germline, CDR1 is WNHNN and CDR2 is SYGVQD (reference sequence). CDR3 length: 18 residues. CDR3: CASSEPNPGTRTWDEQFF. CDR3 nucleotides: TGCGCCAGCAGTGAGCCGAACCCCGGGACACGGACGTGGGATGAGCAGTTCTTC.

CDR3 nucleotides: TGTGCCAGCAGTTTGGCAGGGGCCCCTGGAAACACCATATATTTT. Protein: CASSLAGAPGNTIYF. V and J are TRBV28 and TRBJ1-3; D is possibly TRBD1 (6 bases). Trimming pared 3 bases from V and 2 bases from J, leaving 11 bases between. Germline assignment: CDR1 MDHEN and CDR2 SYDVKM. This CDR3 has 15 amino acids.

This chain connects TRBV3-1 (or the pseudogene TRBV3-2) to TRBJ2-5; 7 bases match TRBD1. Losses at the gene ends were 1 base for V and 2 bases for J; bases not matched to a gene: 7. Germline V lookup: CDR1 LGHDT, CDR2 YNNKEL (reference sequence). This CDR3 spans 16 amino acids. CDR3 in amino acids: CASSQAAGTVQETQYF. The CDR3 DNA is TGTGCCAGCAGCCAAGCAGCCGGGACAGTTCAAGAGACCCAGTACTTC.

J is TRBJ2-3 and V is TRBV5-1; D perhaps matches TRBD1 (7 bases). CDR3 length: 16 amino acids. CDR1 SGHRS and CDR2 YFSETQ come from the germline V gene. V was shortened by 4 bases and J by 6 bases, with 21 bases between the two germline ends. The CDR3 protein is CASSPEGAQPGDTQYF. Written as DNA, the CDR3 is TGCGCCAGCAGCCCGGAGGGGGCACAACCAGGGGATACGCAGTATTTT.

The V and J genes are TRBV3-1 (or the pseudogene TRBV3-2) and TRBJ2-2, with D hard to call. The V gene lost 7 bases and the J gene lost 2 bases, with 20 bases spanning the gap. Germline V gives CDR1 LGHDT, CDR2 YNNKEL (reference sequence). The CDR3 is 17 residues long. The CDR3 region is CASTHTSRAQNTGELFF. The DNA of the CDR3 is TGTGCCAGCACCCACACCTCCCGGGCACAAAACACCGGGGAGCTGTTTTTT.

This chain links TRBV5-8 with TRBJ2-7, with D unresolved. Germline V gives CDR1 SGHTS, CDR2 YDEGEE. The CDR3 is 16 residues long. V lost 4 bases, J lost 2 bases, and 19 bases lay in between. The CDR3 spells CASSPDGGGVPYEQYF. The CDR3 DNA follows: TGTGCCAGCAGCCCGGATGGCGGTGGGGTTCCCTACGAGCAGTACTTC.

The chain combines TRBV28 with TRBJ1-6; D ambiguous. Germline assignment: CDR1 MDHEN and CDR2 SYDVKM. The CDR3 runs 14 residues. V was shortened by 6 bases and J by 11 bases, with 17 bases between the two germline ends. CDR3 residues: CASSLVMRLPPLHF. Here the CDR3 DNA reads TGTGCCAGCAGCCTGGTTATGAGGCTACCACCCCTCCACTTT.